This T cell receptor (beta chain) was obtained from a study of a mutant IDH1 vaccine in newly diagnosed glioma. Across the whole study: Investigators started vaccination 4-6 weeks after radiotherapy alone, or with temozolomide cycles. Mean patient age was around 40 years; approximately 60% were male and about 40% female. Antecedent treatment encompassed radiotherapy, temozolomide, or their combination; the majority received both.

Concerning this clone: Its antigen is not known.

Germline CDR1 MNHEY, CDR2 SMNVEV (reference sequence). The CDR3 consists of 14 residues. V lost 3 bases and J 3 bases, leaving 8 bases between the germline ends. Data came from immunoSEQ multiplex PCR; TCRdb stores just in-frame clones and leaves some out. The sample contains approximately 110,000 clones, roughly nine tenths of which appear only once. Noted time point: week 11, during vaccination. Vaccine doses each comprised 300 ug of mutant IDH1 20-mer peptide, with topical imiquimod. Each tumor in the donors was a new WHO grade 3 or 4 astrocytoma, IDH1-mutant and ATRX-lost. The sample was PBMCs, taken from a glioma patient whose treatment included an IDH1 peptide vaccine. The receptor was derived from a woman in her 50s with glioma. V and J are TRBV27 and TRBJ1-4; D is undetermined. The CDR3 DNA sequence: TGTGCCAGCAGTTTGATGGGAGCTAATGAAAAACTGTTTTTT. Its protein product is CASSLMGANEKLFF. Together with reference TRBV27 and TRBJ1-4, the CDR3 gives the full variable domain: EAQVTQNPRYLITVTGKKLTVTCSQNMNHEYMSWYRQDPGLGLRQIYYSMNVEVTDKGDVPEGYKVSRKEKRNFPLILESPSPNQTSLYFCASSLMGANEKLFFGSGTQLSVL.